These 26 T cell receptor beta chains were sequenced from one sample in a study of blood T cell repertoires in COVID-19. The table came from immunoSEQ multiplex PCR; TCRdb's copy has only in-frame clones and leaves some out. The repertoire includes 80,000 or so clones, over 75% of them detected once, and about 12% sits in the top ten. Sequenced sample: peripheral blood. These receptors were taken from a man older than 75 with acute or convalescent COVID-19.

Only a few counts were recorded for this clone. The chain has TRBV19 and TRBJ1-2; D is undetermined. V lost 7 bases and J 1 base, leaving 13 bases between the germline ends. This CDR3 comprises 14 residues. CDR1 is LNHDA, CDR2 SQIVND, per germline (reference sequence). DNA of the CDR3: TGTGCCAGTACGGAGGAATCAATTAACTATGGCTACACCTTC. This codes for CASTEESINYGYTF.

The chain combines TRBV9 with TRBJ1-6, with 8 bases identical to TRBD1. The junction had 5 bases not matched to a gene; V was cut back by 0 bases and J by 6 bases. CDR3 length: 16 amino acids. The germline V gene has CDR1 SGDLS and CDR2 YYNGEE. The CDR3 nucleotides are TGTGCCAGCAGCGTAGCCGCGGACAGGGCTAATTCACCCCTCCACTTT. Translating gives CASSVAADRANSPLHF.

The chain recombines TRBV11-2 with TRBJ2-3, with 13 nucleotides matching TRBD2. V gave up 5 bases and J gave up 4 bases; unmatched junction bases: 6. This CDR3 spans 16 amino acids. Per germline, CDR1 SGHAT and CDR2 FQNNGV. In DNA, the CDR3 is TGTGCCAGCAGCCAAACTAGCGGGGGGGCCGCAGATACGCAGTATTTT. Protein sequence: CASSQTSGGAADTQYF.

The chain carries TRBV3-1 (or the pseudogene TRBV3-2) and TRBJ1-4; D is perhaps TRBD1 (6 bases). Germline assignment: CDR1 LGHDT and CDR2 YNNKEL (reference sequence). V shed 1 base and J shed 5 bases, with 14 bases lying between them. The CDR3 has 16 residues. CDR3 nucleotides: TGTGCCAGCAGCCAAGCACAGGGCGATGCCAATGAAAAACTGTTTTTT. This sequence encodes CASSQAQGDANEKLFF.

The chain links TRBV5-6 to TRBJ2-7, with a weak D call TRBD2 (5 bases). V dropped 3 bases and J dropped 0 bases, with 10 bases sitting between them. CDR1 and CDR2 from the germline V gene are SGHDT and YYEEEE. CDR3 length: 14 residues. CDR3 sequence (DNA): TGTGCCAGCAGCTCGGACTTCCTCTCCTACGAGCAGTACTTC. This sequence encodes CASSSDFLSYEQYF.

This clone was seen only a few times. This rearrangement joins TRBV12-3 or TRBV12-4 to TRBJ1-2, with a possible D match to TRBD1 (6 bases). This CDR3 contains 13 residues. Between the trimmed V and J ends, which lost 4 bases and 4 bases, there was a span of 10 bases. In DNA form, the CDR3 reads TGTGCCAGCAGTTCCGGACAGCTCTATGGCTACACCTTC. It encodes CASSSGQLYGYTF.

V and J are TRBV11-2 and TRBJ2-3, with 11 bases identical to TRBD2. Germline V lookup: CDR1 SGHAT, CDR2 FQNNGV. The length of the CDR3 is 15 residues. The V gene end was trimmed by 5 bases and the J gene end by 3 bases; junction bases not matched to a gene: 4. The DNA of the CDR3 is TGTGCCAGCAGCGACGGACTAGCGGGTACAGATACGCAGTATTTT. It yields the protein CASSDGLAGTDTQYF.

The J gene is TRBJ1-6, the V gene TRBV5-6; D uncertain. Germline V CDR1 and CDR2: SGHDT, YYEEEE. This CDR3 region has 15 residues. Trimming cost V 5 bases and J 4 bases, with 13 bases left between them. In nucleotides, the CDR3 is TGTGCCAGCAGTCTTAGTCGGGTATATAATTCACCCCTCCACTTT. Translating it yields CASSLSRVYNSPLHF. Using reference TRBV5-6 and TRBJ1-6 for the parts outside the CDR3, the full variable domain is DAGVTQSPTHLIKTRGQQVTLRCSPKSGHDTVSWYQQALGQGPQFIFQYYEEEERQRGNFPDRFSGHQFPNYSSELNVNALLLGDSALYLCASSLSRVYNSPLHFGNGTRLTVT.

The chain recombines TRBV11-2 with TRBJ2-2; D may be TRBD2 (6 bases). CDR1 and CDR2 (germline): SGHAT, FQNNGV. V dropped 3 bases and J dropped 5 bases, with 10 bases sitting between them. The CDR3 totals 14 residues. CDR3 coding DNA: TGTGCCAGCAGCTTCATGGAGGGAACCGGGGAGCTGTTTTTT. Protein sequence: CASSFMEGTGELFF.

A few counts support this clone. This sequence joins TRBV7-8 and TRBJ1-1; no clear D gene. This CDR3 spans 15 amino acids. From germline, CDR1 is SGHVS and CDR2 FQNEAQ. Deletions cut 3 bases from V and 4 bases from J, with 15 bases between. The CDR3 bases are TGTGCCAGCAGCTTCATACGGGTAACGGGCACTGAAGCTTTCTTT. It is translated as CASSFIRVTGTEAFF.

The gene calls are TRBV3-1 (or the pseudogene TRBV3-2) and TRBJ2-7; weak D call: TRBD1 (5 bases). This CDR3 is 16 amino acids long. V was pared by 5 bases and J by 6 bases, with 23 bases between. CDR1 and CDR2 from the germline V gene are LGHDT and YNNKEL (reference sequence). The CDR3, as DNA: TGTGCCAGCAGCTCGCTCTCGGCCCAACCTGGGGCCGAGCAGTACTTC. It specifies CASSSLSAQPGAEQYF.

This clone was counted a few times. The rearrangement links TRBV1 to TRBJ2-7; the DNA was not compared with TRBD2, the D call given in the table. TRBV1 is classified as a pseudogene. The CDR3 has 13 residues. CDR3 protein: CTSSRGSTYEQYF. Written as DNA, the CDR3 is TGCACCAGCAGCCGTGGGAGTACCTACGAGCAGTACTTC.

This chain joins TRBV30 and TRBJ1-6; 7 positions match TRBD1. J lost 9 bases, V lost 3 bases, and 8 bases had no gene match. This CDR3 is 14 amino acids long. Germline V gives CDR1 GTSNPN, CDR2 SVGIG (reference sequence). CDR3 protein: CAWSEGASISPLHF. As DNA, the CDR3 is TGTGCCTGGAGCGAGGGGGCTAGTATTTCACCCCTCCACTTT.

With regard to this clone: The sample carries other DNA sequences with the same CDR3. The rearrangement links TRBV4-1 to TRBJ1-2; tentatively, D is TRBD1 (6 bases). The ends were cut back, 3 bases at V and 4 bases at J, with 12 bases in the middle. The CDR3 has 14 residues. Germline V CDR1 and CDR2: MGHRA, YSYEKL. CDR3: CASSQGTGSYGYTF. DNA for the CDR3: TGCGCCAGCAGCCAGGGCACAGGGAGCTATGGCTACACCTTC.

This chain links TRBV24-1 with TRBJ2-1; 12 bases are shared with TRBD1. The germline CDR1 and CDR2 sequences are KGHDR and SFDVKD. The V gene end was trimmed by 3 bases and the J gene end by 5 bases; junction bases not matched to a gene: 4. CDR3 length: 16 residues. The CDR3 sequence: CATSDAGTGGNNEQFF. The CDR3 nucleotides are TGTGCCACCAGTGATGCCGGGACAGGGGGCAACAATGAGCAGTTCTTC.

This clone was detected only a few times. The chain links TRBV6-1 to TRBJ2-1; 8 bases are a match to TRBD1. The V segment lost 3 bases and the J segment 5 bases; nucleotides outside the gene matches: 6. CDR1 and CDR2 from the germline V gene are MNHNS and SASEGT. The CDR3 contains 15 residues. The CDR3 spells CASSDMGQDNNEQFF. The CDR3 DNA sequence: TGTGCCAGCAGTGACATGGGACAGGATAACAATGAGCAGTTCTTC.

The chain recombines TRBV30 with TRBJ2-5; 8 bases are a match to TRBD1. Germline CDR1 and CDR2: GTSNPN and SVGIG (reference sequence). CDR3 length: 15 residues. With 2 bases clipped from V and 1 base from J, the junction kept 6 bases outside the gene matches. Written as DNA, the CDR3 is TGTGCCTGGAGTAAGGGGGGACAGGCCCAAGAGACCCAGTACTTC. This translates into CAWSKGGQAQETQYF.

This sequence joins TRBV6-5 and TRBJ2-7, with D tentatively TRBD1 (6 bases). V lost 5 bases, J lost 1 base, and 12 bases lay in between. Germline CDR1 is MNHEY and CDR2 is SVGAGI. There are 14 residues in the CDR3. CDR3 protein: CASSNRQGSYEQYF. In nucleotides, the CDR3 is TGTGCCAGCAGTAACCGGCAGGGGTCCTACGAGCAGTACTTC.

This rearrangement joins TRBV27 to TRBJ1-2; the match to TRBD1 covers 8 bases. In germline, CDR1 is MNHEY, CDR2 SMNVEV (reference sequence). V lost 5 bases, J lost 4 bases, and 9 bases stayed unmatched. The CDR3 totals 15 residues. CDR3 sequence reads: CASSRRQGLGYGYTF. DNA for the CDR3: TGTGCCAGCAGTCGTCGACAGGGGCTGGGCTATGGCTACACCTTC.

J is TRBJ2-2 and V is TRBV5-1, with D perhaps matching TRBD1 (6 bases). CDR1 SGHRS and CDR2 YFSETQ come from the germline V gene. The V gene lost 5 bases and the J gene lost 2 bases, with 10 bases spanning the gap. CDR3 length equals 14 residues. CDR3 in amino acids: CASRDRLNTGELFF. CDR3 nucleotide sequence: TGCGCCAGCAGAGACAGGCTTAACACCGGGGAGCTGTTTTTT.

The chain links TRBV7-9 to TRBJ1-5; TRBD1 might be the D (6 bases). Trimming removed 3 bases at V and 5 bases at J, with 11 bases between. The germline V gene has CDR1 SEHNR and CDR2 FQNEAQ (reference sequence). This CDR3 has 14 residues. CDR3 in DNA: TGTGCCAGCAGCTTGAGTCAGGGGCATCAGCCCCAGCATTTT. Its protein product is CASSLSQGHQPQHF.

The chain employs TRBV4-1 and TRBJ2-1, with D maybe TRBD2 (6 bases). V was clipped by 2 bases and J by 7 bases, with 18 bases between them. Germline lookup yields CDR1 MGHRA and CDR2 YSYEKL. CDR3 size: 16 residues. This CDR3 is CASSQPTSRKPNEQFF. The CDR3, as DNA: TGCGCCAGCAGCCAACCCACTAGCCGAAAGCCGAATGAGCAGTTCTTC.

The chain couples TRBV7-9 to TRBJ1-3; D gene unclear. Germline V CDR1 and CDR2: SEHNR, FQNEAQ (reference sequence). This CDR3 region has 15 residues. The V gene lost 8 bases and the J gene lost 1 base, with 15 bases spanning the gap. CDR3 nucleotides: TGTGCCAGCGGCCTTGTTCGCCCTTCTGGAAACACCATATATTTT. Translated, it gives CASGLVRPSGNTIYF.

The rearrangement uses TRBV7-2 and TRBJ2-3; D perhaps matches TRBD1 (5 bases). From germline, CDR1 is SGHTA and CDR2 FQGNSA. This CDR3 spans 14 amino acids. V was clipped by 1 base and J by 3 bases, with 8 bases between them. In nucleotides, the CDR3 is TGTGCCAGCAGCTTAGACAGGACGACAGATACGCAGTATTTT. As protein: CASSLDRTTDTQYF.

The chain couples TRBV9 to TRBJ2-2; 10 nucleotides line up with TRBD1. J lost 5 bases, V lost 0 bases, and 10 bases had no gene match. CDR1 is SGDLS, CDR2 YYNGEE, per germline. The length of the CDR3 is 18 residues. CDR3 DNA: TGTGCCAGCAGCGTAGCGGCGTTGGGACAGGGGTATACCGGGGAGCTGTTTTTT. Its translation is CASSVAALGQGYTGELFF.

The chain uses TRBV19 and TRBJ2-7; 7 positions match TRBD1. CDR3 length: 13 residues. Germline V gene data show CDR1 as LNHDA and CDR2 as SQIVND (reference sequence). The trim removed 11 bases at V and 3 bases at J, leaving 10 bases unmatched. The DNA of the CDR3 is TGTGCCGTAAGTTCCGGGACAGACTACGAGCAGTACTTC. Its protein product is CAVSSGTDYEQYF.